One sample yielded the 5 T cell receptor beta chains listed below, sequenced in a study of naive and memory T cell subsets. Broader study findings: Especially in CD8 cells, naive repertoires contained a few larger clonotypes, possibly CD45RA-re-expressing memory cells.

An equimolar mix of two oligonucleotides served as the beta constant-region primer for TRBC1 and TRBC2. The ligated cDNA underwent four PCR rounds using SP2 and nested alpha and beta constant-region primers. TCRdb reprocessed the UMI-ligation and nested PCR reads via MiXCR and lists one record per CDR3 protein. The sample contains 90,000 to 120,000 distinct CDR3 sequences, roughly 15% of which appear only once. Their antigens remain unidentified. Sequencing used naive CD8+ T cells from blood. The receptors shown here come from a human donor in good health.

CDR3 in DNA: TGTGCCAGCAGCTCAGGGGCTACCTACGAGCAGTACTTC. Translating it yields CASSSGATYEQYF. This chain links TRBV7-1 with TRBJ2-7; D ambiguous. TRBV7-1 is flagged as an ORF with uncertain function. The CDR3 is made up of 13 amino acids. The germline V and J ends were trimmed by 1 base and 2 bases, with 6 bases remaining between them.

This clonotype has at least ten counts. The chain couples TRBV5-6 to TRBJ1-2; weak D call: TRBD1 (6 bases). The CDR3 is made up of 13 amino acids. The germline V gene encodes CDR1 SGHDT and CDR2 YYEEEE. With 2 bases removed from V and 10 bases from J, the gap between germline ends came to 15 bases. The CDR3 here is CASSLPTGFDYTF. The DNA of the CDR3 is TGTGCCAGCAGCTTACCAACAGGGTTTGACTACACCTTC.

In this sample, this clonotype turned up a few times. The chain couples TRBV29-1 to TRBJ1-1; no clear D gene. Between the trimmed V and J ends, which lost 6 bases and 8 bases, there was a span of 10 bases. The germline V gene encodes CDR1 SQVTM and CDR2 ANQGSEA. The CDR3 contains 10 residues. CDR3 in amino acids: CSVAFPEAFF. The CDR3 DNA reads TGCAGCGTCGCTTTCCCGGAAGCTTTCTTT. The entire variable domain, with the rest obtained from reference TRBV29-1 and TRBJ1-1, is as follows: SAVISQKPSRDICQRGTSLTIQCQVDSQVTMMFWYRQQPGQSLTLIATANQGSEATYESGFVIDKFPISRPNLTFSTLTVSNMSPEDSSIYLCSVAFPEAFFGQGTRLTVV.

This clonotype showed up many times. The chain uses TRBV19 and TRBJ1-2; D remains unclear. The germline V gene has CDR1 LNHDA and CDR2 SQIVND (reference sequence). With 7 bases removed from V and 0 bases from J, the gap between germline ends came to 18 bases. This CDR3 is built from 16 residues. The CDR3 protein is CASTAWAPLTNYGYTF. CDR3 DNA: TGTGCCAGTACAGCCTGGGCTCCACTTACTAACTATGGCTACACCTTC.

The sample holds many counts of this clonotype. CDR3 in amino acids: CASSPAAYQETQYF. The CDR3 region has the DNA TGTGCCAGCTCACCCGCAGCGTACCAAGAGACCCAGTACTTC. This sequence joins TRBV18 and TRBJ2-5; D is unclear. Germline assignment: CDR1 KGHSH and CDR2 LQKENI. CDR3 length: 14 amino acids. V lost 3 bases, J lost 0 bases, and 8 bases lay in between.